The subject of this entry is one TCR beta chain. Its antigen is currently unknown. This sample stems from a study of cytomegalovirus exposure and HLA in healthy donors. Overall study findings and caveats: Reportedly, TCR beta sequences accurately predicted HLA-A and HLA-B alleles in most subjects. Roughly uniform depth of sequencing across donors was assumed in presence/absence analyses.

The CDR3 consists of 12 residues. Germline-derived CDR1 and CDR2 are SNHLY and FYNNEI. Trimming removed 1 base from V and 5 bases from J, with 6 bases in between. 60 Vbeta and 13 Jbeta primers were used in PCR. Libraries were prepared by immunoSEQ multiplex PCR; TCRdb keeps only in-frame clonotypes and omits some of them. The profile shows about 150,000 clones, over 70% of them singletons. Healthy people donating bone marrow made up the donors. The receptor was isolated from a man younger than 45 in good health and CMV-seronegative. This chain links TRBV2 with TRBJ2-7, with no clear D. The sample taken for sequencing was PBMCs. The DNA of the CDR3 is TGTGCCAGCAGTGAAGGCCAGAACGAGCAGTACTTC. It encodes CASSEGQNEQYF.